The 32 T cell receptor beta chains below were found in one sample sequenced in a study of OX40 agonist ivuxolimab in advanced cancers. Produced via immunoSEQ multiplex PCR; TCRdb's table is partial and in-frame only. The sample lists 60,000 to 90,000 clones; approximately 78% were seen once. The source material was CD4+ or CD8+ T cells sorted from blood, sampled in a trial of the OX40 agonist ivuxolimab. All receptors derive from an adult with an advanced solid tumor such as melanoma, head and neck, liver or kidney cancer.

The J gene is TRBJ1-2, the V gene TRBV27; no firm D call. The ends were cut back, 6 bases at V and 3 bases at J, with 11 bases in the middle. This CDR3 is built from 13 residues. Germline lookup yields CDR1 MNHEY and CDR2 SMNVEV (reference sequence). This chain's CDR3 is CASRLGQDYGYTF. Written as DNA, the CDR3 is TGTGCCAGCAGACTAGGCCAAGACTATGGCTACACCTTC.

The V call is TRBV6-6, the J call TRBJ2-7, with D perhaps matching TRBD2 (6 bases). From germline, CDR1 is MNHNY and CDR2 SVGAGI (reference sequence). Trimming shortened V by 6 bases and J by 0 bases, and 12 bases separated the two germline ends. This CDR3 is 14 amino acids long. This CDR3 reads CASSMGLTSYEQYF. CDR3 nucleotide sequence: TGTGCCAGCAGCATGGGACTGACCTCCTACGAGCAGTACTTC.

The chain employs TRBV18 and TRBJ1-2, with D maybe TRBD1 (5 bases). The V end was cut by 0 bases, the J end by 6 bases, with 8 bases between. The CDR3 is 13 residues long. The germline V gene has CDR1 KGHSH and CDR2 LQKENI. This chain's CDR3 is CASSPPLRDGYTF. CDR3 nucleotides: TGTGCCAGCTCACCACCCCTCAGGGATGGCTACACCTTC.

The V call is TRBV11-2, the J call TRBJ2-7, with D possibly being TRBD2 (5 bases). CDR3 length equals 15 residues. V shed 1 base and J shed 1 base, with 11 bases lying between them. CDR1 SGHAT and CDR2 FQNNGV come from the germline V gene. In DNA form, the CDR3 reads TGTGCCAGCAGCTTAGGTCTATCGGGGTCCTACGAGCAGTACTTC. It yields the protein CASSLGLSGSYEQYF.

V usage is TRBV4-1 and J usage is TRBJ2-7; no firm D call. Between the trimmed V and J ends, which lost 1 base and 0 bases, there was a span of 10 bases. The CDR3 contains 15 residues. Germline V CDR1 and CDR2: MGHRA, YSYEKL. CDR3 protein: CASSQGTASSYEQYF. The CDR3 DNA is TGCGCCAGCAGCCAAGGGACCGCTAGCTCCTACGAGCAGTACTTC.

J is TRBJ2-4 and V is TRBV29-1, with D unclear. The CDR3 totals 13 residues. Germline assignment: CDR1 SQVTM and CDR2 ANQGSEA. V lost 6 bases to trimming and J lost 2 bases, with 11 bases between them. This CDR3 is CSVLVWSKNIQYF. The DNA of the CDR3 is TGCAGCGTACTTGTCTGGTCCAAAAACATTCAGTACTTC.

The CDR3 sequence is CASSVKGAETQYF. The CDR3, as DNA: TGTGCCAGCAGCGTAAAGGGGGCAGAGACCCAGTACTTC. This chain connects TRBV9 to TRBJ2-5; 7 bases align to TRBD1. Germline V gives CDR1 SGDLS, CDR2 YYNGEE. The CDR3 is 13 residues long. The V gene end was trimmed by 1 base and the J gene end by 4 bases; junction bases not matched to a gene: 1.

Written as DNA, the CDR3 is TGTGCCAGCAGCTTGGGCGGGAGTCACACCGGGGAGCTGTTTTTT. It yields the protein CASSLGGSHTGELFF. The chain links TRBV5-4 to TRBJ2-2; TRBD2 matches at 7 bases. The length of the CDR3 is 15 residues. Germline V gene sequence: CDR1 SGHNT, CDR2 YYREEE (reference sequence). V dropped 0 bases and J dropped 3; count of bases not matched to a gene: 2.

The chain recombines TRBV4-3 with TRBJ2-5; D possibly corresponds to TRBD2 (6 bases). The assigned J gene may be wrong: the sequence end matches TRBJ2-7 better. The length of the CDR3 is 15 residues. Germline V lookup: CDR1 LGHNA, CDR2 YSLEER. CDR3 sequence: CASSQDYGGSYEQYF. The CDR3 nucleotides read TGCGCCAGCAGCCAAGACTACGGGGGCTCCTACGAGCAGTACTTC.

This clone was found once. The V and J genes are TRBV15 and TRBJ2-1; 9 nucleotides align to TRBD2. The CDR3 covers 16 residues. The V and J ends lost 8 bases and 10 bases, in that order; junction bases with no gene match: 18. Germline V gene data show CDR1 as LNHNV and CDR2 as YYDKDF (reference sequence). The chain's CDR3 is CATHLKRGALLQEQFF. For the CDR3, the DNA is TGTGCCACCCACTTGAAGCGGGGGGCACTATTACAGGAGCAGTTCTTC.

CDR3 DNA: TGTGCCAGCTCACCGTTAGTCCCGGGAGGCACTGAAGCTTTCTTT. Encoded protein: CASSPLVPGGTEAFF. V usage is TRBV18 and J usage is TRBJ1-1; D is unclear. Trimming stripped 3 bases from V and 4 bases from J, with 15 bases between. Germline loops: CDR1 KGHSH, CDR2 LQKENI. The CDR3 totals 15 residues.

The rearrangement joins TRBV5-1 to TRBJ2-3; the match to TRBD2 covers 12 bases. The CDR3 is made up of 17 amino acids. Looked up from germline, CDR1 is SGHRS and CDR2 is YFSETQ. The trim removed 3 bases at V and 0 bases at J, leaving 5 bases unmatched. This CDR3 reads CASSSTGLAGSTDTQYF. The CDR3 nucleotides are TGCGCCAGCAGCTCAACTGGACTAGCGGGGAGCACAGATACGCAGTATTTT.

The gene calls are TRBV9 and TRBJ2-2; a possible D gene is TRBD1 (6 bases). Germline V gene data show CDR1 as SGDLS and CDR2 as YYNGEE. CDR3 length: 12 amino acids. Trimming pared 5 bases from V and 5 bases from J, leaving 7 bases between. The DNA of the CDR3 is TGTGCCAGCAGTACAGGGACCGGGGAGCTGTTTTTT. It translates to CASSTGTGELFF.

The chain carries TRBV5-1 and TRBJ2-1, with 14 bases identical to TRBD2. Germline loops: CDR1 SGHRS, CDR2 YFSETQ. Trimming at V came to 4 bases and at J to 4 bases, leaving 4 bases not matched to a gene. The CDR3 is 16 amino acids. CDR3 amino acids: CASSQGTSGGYNEQFF. In DNA form, the CDR3 reads TGCGCCAGCAGCCAAGGGACTAGCGGGGGTTACAATGAGCAGTTCTTC.

This clone has only a few counts. The chain recombines TRBV2 with TRBJ2-1, with no clear D. Trimming shortened V by 1 base and J by 9 bases, and 13 bases separated the two germline ends. The germline V gene has CDR1 SNHLY and CDR2 FYNNEI. The CDR3 is made up of 14 amino acids. The CDR3 is CASSEEYTAVEQFF. The CDR3 coding sequence is TGTGCCAGCAGTGAAGAATATACGGCGGTTGAGCAGTTCTTC.

The chain has TRBV5-1 and TRBJ2-5; D is uncertain. Germline V gives CDR1 SGHRS, CDR2 YFSETQ. The CDR3 consists of 12 residues. V lost 0 bases and J 4 bases, leaving 4 bases between the germline ends. In nucleotides, the CDR3 is TGCGCCAGCAGCTTGGATCCAGAGACCCAGTACTTC. Protein: CASSLDPETQYF.

The rearrangement joins TRBV7-9 to TRBJ1-5; D gene unclear. CDR1 SEHNR and CDR2 FQNEAQ come from the germline V gene (reference sequence). The CDR3 contains 16 residues. V shed 2 bases and J shed 1 base, with 12 bases lying between them. CDR3 nucleotide sequence: TGTGCCAGCAGCTTATACACCGGTGGGAGCAATCAGCCCCAGCATTTT. The encoded protein is CASSLYTGGSNQPQHF.

This clone was counted a single time. The CDR3 protein is CASSRDRQYEQYF. The CDR3, as DNA: TGTGCCAGCAGCAGGGACAGGCAATACGAGCAGTACTTC. This chain joins TRBV7-2 and TRBJ2-7; 8 bases match TRBD1. The CDR3 has 13 amino acids. Germline V CDR1 and CDR2: SGHTA, FQGNSA. Trimming removed 5 bases from V and 4 bases from J; junction bases left unmatched: 4.

The genes are TRBV7-3 and TRBJ2-1; tentatively, D is TRBD2 (6 bases). This CDR3 contains 15 residues. Germline CDR1 and CDR2: SGHTA and FQGTGA. V lost 1 base and J 9 bases, leaving 16 bases between the germline ends. The CDR3 sequence: CASSLMGGASTEQFF. As DNA, the CDR3 is TGTGCCAGCAGCTTAATGGGCGGGGCTAGCACTGAGCAGTTCTTC.

The chain is built from TRBV30 and TRBJ2-6, with D tentatively TRBD1 (6 bases). The CDR3 sequence is 18 residues long. The V and J ends lost 3 bases and 0 bases respectively, with 18 bases between them. CDR1 and CDR2 (germline): GTSNPN, SVGIG (reference sequence). The CDR3 loop is CAWSVQGGPLSGANVLTF. The CDR3 coding sequence is TGTGCCTGGAGCGTACAGGGTGGCCCCCTCTCTGGGGCCAACGTCCTGACTTTC.

The V gene is TRBV30, the J gene TRBJ2-6, with D unclear. CDR1 and CDR2 (germline): GTSNPN, SVGIG (reference sequence). Trimming left V 2 bases short and J 2 bases short, with 10 bases between. The CDR3 runs 15 residues. In DNA, the CDR3 is TGTGCCTGGAGTTCGGTGTGGGCTGGGGCCAACGTCCTGACTTTC. This codes for CAWSSVWAGANVLTF. Variable domain in full (rest from reference TRBV30 and TRBJ2-6): SQTIHQWPATLVQPVGSPLSLECTVEGTSNPNLYWYRQAAGRGLQLLFYSVGIGQISSEVPQNLSASRPQDRQFILSSKKLLLSDSGFYLCAWSSVWAGANVLTFGAGSRLTVL.

This chain connects TRBV5-1 to TRBJ2-2, with 8 bases lining up with TRBD1. The CDR3 covers 18 residues. V lost 1 base and J lost 1; bases outside the gene matches: 9. Germline lookup yields CDR1 SGHRS and CDR2 YFSETQ. This chain's CDR3 is CASSLSPPGQGNTGELFF. The CDR3 nucleotides read TGCGCCAGCAGCTTGTCTCCCCCTGGACAGGGGAACACCGGGGAGCTGTTTTTT.

The chain links TRBV29-1 to TRBJ1-1; 8 bases agree with TRBD1. V was clipped by 7 bases and J by 4 bases; unmatched bases: 8. The CDR3 is 13 residues long. CDR1 is SQVTM and CDR2 is ANQGSEA in the germline V gene. As DNA, the CDR3 is TGCAGCGGACGACAGGGGTCACTCACTGAAGCTTTCTTT. Its protein is CSGRQGSLTEAFF.

This chain uses TRBV2 with TRBJ2-7; D uncertain. Per germline, CDR1 SNHLY and CDR2 FYNNEI. The CDR3 has 15 residues. The V gene lost 2 bases and the J gene lost 0 bases, with 11 bases spanning the gap. In DNA, the CDR3 is TGTGCCAGCAGTGAAAGGCCTCCGGGCTCCTACGAGCAGTACTTC. It is translated as CASSERPPGSYEQYF.

The gene calls are TRBV10-2 and TRBJ1-1, with 7 positions matching TRBD1. CDR3 size: 14 residues. CDR1 is WSHSY and CDR2 is SAAADI in the germline V gene. V lost 8 bases, J lost 0 bases, and 6 bases stayed unmatched. The CDR3 loop reads CASRTGPMNTEAFF. The CDR3 region has the DNA TGCGCCAGCCGGACAGGCCCCATGAACACTGAAGCTTTCTTT.

This clone was found a few times. The rearrangement uses TRBV5-1 and TRBJ1-5, with TRBD1 identical over 7 bases. The V and J ends lost 3 bases and 6 bases, in that order; junction bases with no gene match: 6. Germline CDR1 reads SGHRS; CDR2 reads YFSETQ. The CDR3 covers 14 residues. CDR3 nucleotides: TGCGCCAGCAGCTCAACAGGGGACGGTCAGCCCCAGCATTTT. Amino acids: CASSSTGDGQPQHF.

The chain is built from TRBV5-3 and TRBJ1-5; 9 positions agree with TRBD1. TRBV5-3 has ORF status, its function being uncertain. The V gene end was trimmed by 5 bases and the J gene end by 0 bases; junction bases not matched to a gene: 9. The CDR3 contains 17 residues. The CDR3 DNA reads as TGTGCCAGAAGACCGGGACAGGGAGAGTTTAGCAATCAGCCCCAGCATTTT. As protein: CARRPGQGEFSNQPQHF.

The chain joins TRBV5-1 to TRBJ2-5; D remains ambiguous. The CDR3 is 11 amino acids. The V end lost 2 bases, the J end lost 4 bases, and 3 bases lay between the germline ends. Germline CDR1 and CDR2: SGHRS and YFSETQ. CDR3 in amino acids: CASSFSETQYF. The CDR3, as DNA: TGCGCCAGCAGCTTCTCAGAGACCCAGTACTTC.

The chain recombines TRBV21-1 with TRBJ1-5. TRBV21-1 is a pseudogene locus. There are 15 residues in the CDR3. The DNA for the CDR3 is TGTGCCAGCAGCAAAGAGGCAGAGATGCTTCAGCCCCAGCATTTT. It codes for CASSKEAEMLQPQHF.

The CDR3 here is CASSLGNYEGIETEAFF. DNA for the CDR3: TGTGCCAGCAGCTTAGGGAACTACGAGGGGATTGAGACTGAAGCTTTCTTT. This chain joins TRBV11-2 and TRBJ1-1; possible D gene TRBD1, 5 bases. Germline V gene lookup returns CDR1 SGHAT and CDR2 FQNNGV. V was cut by 1 base and J by 5 bases, with 20 bases left in between. The CDR3 consists of 17 residues.

This chain links TRBV6-6 with TRBJ2-1; the D gene is possibly TRBD1 (6 bases). Germline assignment: CDR1 MNHNY and CDR2 SVGAGI (reference sequence). This CDR3 spans 14 amino acids. V shed 8 bases and J shed 5 bases, with 16 bases lying between them. Here the CDR3 DNA reads TGTGCCAGCCGATTCGCGACAGGTAACAATGAGCAGTTCTTC. Its translation is CASRFATGNNEQFF.

V gene TRBV7-3 combines with J gene TRBJ2-7, with D unresolved. CDR1 SGHTA and CDR2 FQGTGA come from the germline V gene. This CDR3 has 13 amino acids. V was pared by 2 bases and J by 1 base, with 6 bases between. The CDR3 DNA is TGTGCCAGCAGCTTAGGGTGGTCCTACGAGCAGTACTTC. As protein: CASSLGWSYEQYF.